The rows below give T cell receptor beta chains drawn from one sample of a study of cytomegalovirus exposure and HLA in healthy donors. Clones were sequenced by immunoSEQ multiplex PCR, and TCRdb holds only the in-frame ones, with some missing. The sample yields 200,000 to 250,000 clones, 70% to 80% seen once. Sequencing was done on a sample of PBMCs. These receptors were obtained from a male donor in good health and CMV-seronegative. Both conserved end residues are part of each CDR3. The order of the fields is J gene, clone size, V gene, CDR3 length, D gene, CDR3 protein, CDR3 DNA. A D gene is named only where the DNA matches it firmly. Not all rows give a size; the values are once, few, many and, for expanded clones, a class.

TRBJ2-1,NA,TRBV7-2,12,NA,CASSLVRNEQFF,TGTGCCAGCAGCTTAGTGCGCAATGAGCAGTTCTTC
TRBJ2-7,NA,TRBV19,14,NA,CASSMSGTGAEQYF,TGTGCCAGTAGTATGAGTGGGACTGGGGCCGAGCAGTACTTC
TRBJ2-2,NA,TRBV29-1,15,TRBD2,CSVPPAGGRDGELFF,TGCAGCGTGCCCCCAGCGGGAGGTCGAGACGGGGAGCTGTTTTTT
TRBJ2-5,NA,TRBV7-9,15,NA,CASSMNTGSQETQYF,TGTGCCAGCAGTATGAATACAGGGAGCCAAGAGACCCAGTACTTC
TRBJ2-7,NA,TRBV28,12,TRBD1,CASRDRGTEQYF,TGTGCCAGCAGGGACAGGGGAACCGAGCAGTACTTC
TRBJ1-1,NA,TRBV27,15,TRBD1,CASRDLQGANTEAFF,TGTGCCAGCAGGGATCTTCAGGGGGCGAACACTGAAGCTTTCTTT
TRBJ2-6,NA,TRBV7-8,16,NA,CASSLVGRSGANVLTF,TGTGCCAGCAGCTTAGTGGGGCGGTCTGGGGCCAACGTCCTGACTTTC
TRBJ2-7,NA,TRBV30,14,TRBD1,CAWRSQGIDYEQYF,TGTGCCTGGAGATCACAGGGGATAGACTACGAGCAGTACTTC
TRBJ2-3,NA,TRBV2,14,NA,CASRTWLATDTQYF,TGTGCCAGCAGGACTTGGTTGGCAACAGATACGCAGTATTTT
TRBJ2-1,once,TRBV9,15,NA,CASSGGRSSYNEQFF,TGTGCCAGCAGCGGAGGGCGGAGCTCCTACAATGAGCAGTTCTTC
TRBJ2-7,NA,TRBV7-8,11,NA,CASSPRYEQYF,TGTGCCAGCAGCCCGAGATACGAGCAGTACTTC
TRBJ1-1,few,TRBV5-1,14,NA,CASSLGPGNTEAFF,TGCGCCAGCAGCTTGGGGCCGGGTAACACTGAAGCTTTCTTT
TRBJ1-1,NA,TRBV14,17,NA,CASSQDLGWDTSTEAFF,TGTGCCAGCAGCCAAGATCTGGGGTGGGACACAAGTACTGAAGCTTTCTTT
TRBJ2-1,NA,TRBV20-1,11,NA,CSASSPNEQFF,TGCAGTGCGAGCTCACCCAATGAGCAGTTCTTC
TRBJ1-5,NA,TRBV7-3,16,TRBD1,CASSLRDRGSNQPQHF,TGTGCCAGCAGCTTAAGGGACAGGGGGAGCAATCAGCCCCAGCATTTT
TRBJ2-7,NA,TRBV6-5,16,TRBD2,CASSYSGRPSSYEQYF,TGTGCCAGCAGTTATAGCGGGAGGCCGAGCTCCTACGAGCAGTACTTC
TRBJ2-1,NA,TRBV30,13,TRBD2,CAWAYWGRGEQFF,TGTGCCTGGGCCTATTGGGGGAGGGGTGAGCAGTTCTTC
TRBJ2-7,NA,TRBV4-1,15,NA,CASSQEASSSYEQYF,TGTGCCAGCAGCCAAGAGGCTAGTTCGTCCTACGAGCAGTACTTC
TRBJ1-3,NA,TRBV7-3,18,NA,CASRPKLPTGSSGNTIYF,TGTGCCAGCAGACCGAAATTACCCACAGGTAGCTCTGGAAACACCATATATTTT
TRBJ2-7,NA,TRBV6-5,13,TRBD1,CASSPWTGYEQYF,TGTGCCAGCAGCCCTTGGACAGGGTACGAGCAGTACTTC
TRBJ1-1,NA,TRBV18,13,NA,CASSSNTGIEAFF,TGTGCCAGCTCATCGAATACAGGGATTGAAGCTTTCTTT
TRBJ2-1,NA,TRBV10-2,14,TRBD2,CATYRLAGGDEQFF,TGCGCCACCTACAGACTAGCGGGAGGCGATGAGCAGTTCTTC
TRBJ2-7,NA,TRBV27,15,NA,CASSLGLSSSYEQYF,TGTGCCAGCAGTTTAGGGCTTTCCAGCTCCTACGAGCAGTACTTC